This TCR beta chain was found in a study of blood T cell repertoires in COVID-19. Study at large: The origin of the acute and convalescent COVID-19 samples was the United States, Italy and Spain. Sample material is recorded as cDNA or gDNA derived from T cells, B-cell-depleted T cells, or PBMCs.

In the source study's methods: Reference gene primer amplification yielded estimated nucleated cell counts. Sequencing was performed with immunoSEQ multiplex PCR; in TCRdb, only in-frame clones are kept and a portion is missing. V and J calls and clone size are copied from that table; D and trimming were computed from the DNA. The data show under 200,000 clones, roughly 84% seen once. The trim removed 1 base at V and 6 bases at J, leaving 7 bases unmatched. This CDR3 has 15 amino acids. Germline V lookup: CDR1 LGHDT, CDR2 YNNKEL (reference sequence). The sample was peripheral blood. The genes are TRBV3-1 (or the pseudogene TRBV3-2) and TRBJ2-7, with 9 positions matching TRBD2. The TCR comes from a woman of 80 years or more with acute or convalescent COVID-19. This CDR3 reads CASSQVVSGRGEQYF. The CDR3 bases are TGTGCCAGCAGCCAAGTGGTTAGCGGGAGAGGCGAGCAGTACTTC.